The 28 T cell receptor beta chains below were found in one sample sequenced in a study of identical twins. TCRdb re-called the 5' RACE reads through MiXCR, storing one row per CDR3 protein. The data contain roughly 690,000 distinct CDR3 sequences, around 5.7% of them singletons. Source material: naive T cells sorted from blood. These receptors all come from a man between 18 and 29 years old in good health.

This clonotype occurred once. V usage is TRBV19 and J usage is TRBJ2-3; 7 bases are a match to TRBD1. Germline V gene data show CDR1 as LNHDA and CDR2 as SQIVND (reference sequence). J lost 2 bases, V lost 4 bases, and 6 bases had no gene match. This CDR3 comprises 15 residues. The CDR3 region is CASSTDRAPTDTQYF. CDR3 nucleotide sequence: TGTGCCAGTAGTACCGACAGGGCCCCCACAGATACGCAGTATTTT.

This clonotype showed up many times. The CDR3 reads CSARVRTGNEQFF. CDR3 nucleotide sequence: TGCAGTGCTAGAGTGCGGACTGGCAATGAGCAGTTCTTC. The V and J genes are TRBV20-1 and TRBJ2-1; maybe TRBD2 (5 bases). The CDR3 consists of 13 residues. The V end was cut by 1 base, the J end by 6 bases, with 10 bases between. Germline CDR1 reads DFQATT; CDR2 reads SNEGSKA (reference sequence).

This clonotype was observed at least ten times. The CDR3 DNA reads as TGTGCCAGCAGCCGAGCGGGACAGGACAATCAGCCCCAGCATTTT. This gives the protein CASSRAGQDNQPQHF. The genes are TRBV4-2 and TRBJ1-5, with 8 bases lining up with TRBD1. In germline, CDR1 is LGHNA, CDR2 YNFKEQ. V dropped 4 bases and J dropped 3; count of bases not matched to a gene: 5. This CDR3 has 15 amino acids.

In this sample, this clonotype turned up many times. The chain has TRBV9 and TRBJ2-1; 7 bases line up with TRBD2. V dropped 1 base and J dropped 8; count of bases not matched to a gene: 9. The CDR3 extends over 15 amino acids. Germline-derived CDR1 and CDR2 are SGDLS and YYNGEE. This chain's CDR3 is CASSVSAGYKDEQFF. The DNA of the CDR3 is TGTGCCAGCAGCGTATCAGCGGGATATAAAGATGAGCAGTTCTTC.

This clonotype was found many times. The genes are TRBV20-1 and TRBJ2-5; 12 bases line up with TRBD1. CDR3 length: 16 amino acids. Unmatched junction bases numbered 12, after V lost 5 bases and J lost 5 bases. Per the germline V gene, CDR1 is DFQATT and CDR2 is SNEGSKA (reference sequence). CDR3 DNA sequence: TGCAGTGCTCATCTGCGGGGGACAGGGGGCCGGGAGACCCAGTACTTC. Amino acids: CSAHLRGTGGRETQYF.

This clonotype has more than one count but fewer than ten. This rearrangement joins TRBV6-2 or TRBV6-3 to TRBJ2-1; 11 bases are a match to TRBD2. The germline CDR1 and CDR2 sequences are MNHEY and SVGEGT. V lost 11 bases, J lost 6 bases, and 6 bases stayed unmatched. The CDR3 is 13 residues long. The CDR3, as DNA: TGTGCCGCGAGGCTAGCGGGAGGCAATGAGCAGTTCTTC. Protein: CAARLAGGNEQFF.

This clonotype was detected ten times or more. This chain joins TRBV10-3 and TRBJ1-5; D call uncertain. Germline CDR1 reads ENHRY; CDR2 reads SYGVKD. V was clipped by 10 bases and J by 4 bases, with 14 bases between them. The CDR3 covers 13 residues. The CDR3: CASLAVLNQPQHF. CDR3 in DNA: TGTGCCAGCCTGGCGGTTTTGAATCAGCCCCAGCATTTT.

In this sample, this clonotype turned up a few times. The J gene is TRBJ2-1, the V gene TRBV5-1; possible D gene TRBD2, 6 bases. Germline V gene data show CDR1 as SGHRS and CDR2 as YFSETQ. This CDR3 comprises 15 residues. V lost 0 bases to trimming and J lost 3 bases, with 10 bases between them. The CDR3 DNA follows: TGCGCCAGCAGCTTGGAGGCTAGCGTCTACAATGAGCAGTTCTTC. Translated, it gives CASSLEASVYNEQFF.

In its sample, this clonotype was seen a few times. The chain is built from TRBV30 and TRBJ1-5, with 7 bases fitting TRBD1. The trim removed 2 bases at V and 5 bases at J, leaving 6 bases unmatched. Germline CDR1 GTSNPN, CDR2 SVGIG (reference sequence). CDR3 length: 14 residues. CDR3: CAWSTGVRDQPQHF. CDR3 in DNA: TGTGCCTGGAGTACAGGGGTCAGGGATCAGCCCCAGCATTTT.

The chain employs TRBV7-9 and TRBJ2-7; no clear D. Trimming cost V 5 bases and J 9 bases, with 11 bases left between them. CDR3 length equals 11 residues. Germline-derived CDR1 and CDR2 are SEHNR and FQNEAQ (reference sequence). The CDR3 region is CASSHDRGQYF. CDR3 in DNA: TGTGCCAGCAGCCACGATAGAGGGCAGTACTTC.

This chain links TRBV20-1 with TRBJ1-2, with TRBD1 matching 9 bases. Germline CDR1 is DFQATT and CDR2 is SNEGSKA (reference sequence). The length of the CDR3 is 12 residues. The V segment lost 5 bases and the J segment 8 bases; nucleotides outside the gene matches: 6. The CDR3 reads CSAGRDRDGYTF. As DNA, the CDR3 is TGCAGTGCTGGCCGGGACAGGGACGGCTACACCTTC.

This clonotype came up many times. The chain has TRBV24-1 and TRBJ2-7; D unclear. CDR1 and CDR2 (germline): KGHDR, SFDVKD. V gave up 11 bases and J gave up 4 bases, with 17 bases separating them. The CDR3 length is 13 residues. This CDR3 reads CAISSDNHYEQYF. The CDR3 DNA reads TGTGCCATCTCATCCGACAACCATTACGAGCAGTACTTC.

The chain uses TRBV6-5 and TRBJ2-2, with a possible D match to TRBD2 (5 bases). Germline lookup yields CDR1 MNHEY and CDR2 SVGAGI. The CDR3 covers 15 residues. V was cut by 2 bases and J by 4 bases, with 11 bases left in between. The CDR3 protein is CASSYPSGSTGELFF. For the CDR3, the DNA is TGTGCCAGCAGTTACCCATCGGGGAGCACCGGGGAGCTGTTTTTT.

This clonotype was picked up many times. The chain has TRBV7-9 and TRBJ2-7; TRBD2 agrees at 11 bases. The CDR3 has 15 amino acids. The trim removed 1 base at V and 5 bases at J, leaving 4 bases unmatched. CDR1 is SEHNR, CDR2 FQNEAQ, per germline (reference sequence). The CDR3, as DNA: TGTGCCAGCAGCTTAGGAGTAGCGGGAGGGGACGAGCAGTACTTC. It codes for CASSLGVAGGDEQYF.

The table lists this clonotype with many counts. The chain joins TRBV24-1 to TRBJ2-1; 10 bases fit TRBD2. This CDR3 has 16 residues. V dropped 4 bases and J dropped 0; count of bases not matched to a gene: 2. Germline loops: CDR1 KGHDR, CDR2 SFDVKD. DNA for the CDR3: TGTGCCACCAGTGACCCTAGCGGGAGCTCCTACAATGAGCAGTTCTTC. It is translated as CATSDPSGSSYNEQFF.

In this sample, this clonotype turned up many times. This chain joins TRBV12-5 and TRBJ2-5; D is unclear. The CDR3 has 12 residues. Trimming stripped 5 bases from V and 5 bases from J, with 9 bases between. Per germline, CDR1 LGHNT and CDR2 FRNRAP. The DNA for the CDR3 is TGTGCTAGTGGTCCCCGCGTTGAGACCCAGTACTTC. Amino acid sequence: CASGPRVETQYF.

The chain employs TRBV25-1 and TRBJ1-6; D is unclear. From germline, CDR1 is MGHDK and CDR2 SYGVNS. The length of the CDR3 is 15 residues. The V end was cut by 4 bases, the J end by 0 bases, with 7 bases between. CDR3 nucleotides: TGTGCCAGCAGTGCCTTTGGCTCCTATAATTCACCCCTCCACTTT. It codes for CASSAFGSYNSPLHF. Together with reference TRBV25-1 and TRBJ1-6, the CDR3 gives the full variable domain: EADIYQTPRYLVIGTGKKITLECSQTMGHDKMYWYQQDPGMELHLIHYSYGVNSTEKGDLSSESTVSRIRTEHFPLTLESARPSHTSQYLCASSAFGSYNSPLHFGNGTRLTVT.

This clonotype was recorded many times. J is TRBJ2-7 and V is TRBV10-3; maybe TRBD1 (6 bases). V was clipped by 6 bases and J by 0 bases, with 12 bases between them. Per the germline V gene, CDR1 is ENHRY and CDR2 is SYGVKD. This CDR3 comprises 14 residues. CDR3 in DNA: TGTGCCATCAGACTACAGGGAGACTCCTACGAGCAGTACTTC. It specifies CAIRLQGDSYEQYF.

The chain has TRBV5-1 and TRBJ2-1; TRBD1 matches 8 bases. The CDR3 contains 12 residues. Germline V gene data show CDR1 as SGHRS and CDR2 as YFSETQ. J was trimmed by 12 bases and V by 0 bases; bases with no gene match: 2. CDR3 region: CASSLAGTGQFF. CDR3 DNA: TGCGCCAGCAGCTTGGCCGGGACAGGGCAGTTCTTC.

The rearrangement links TRBV12-3 or TRBV12-4 to TRBJ1-1; tentatively, D is TRBD1 (5 bases). V lost 7 bases to trimming and J lost 2 bases, with 14 bases between them. There are 14 residues in the CDR3. CDR3 in DNA: TGTGCCAGCACACTTCTGGGGGGAAACACTGAAGCTTTCTTT. The encoded protein is CASTLLGGNTEAFF.

The table lists this clonotype with a few counts. V usage is TRBV2 and J usage is TRBJ2-4; 7 bases are shared with TRBD1. The germline V gene has CDR1 SNHLY and CDR2 FYNNEI. V lost 2 bases, J lost 0 bases, and 7 bases stayed unmatched. This CDR3 has 17 amino acids. Here the CDR3 reads CASSEMTGPVAKNIQYF. The CDR3 DNA is TGTGCCAGCAGTGAAATGACAGGGCCCGTAGCCAAAAACATTCAGTACTTC.

At least ten counts were recorded for this clonotype. The chain joins TRBV6-1 to TRBJ2-3, with 12 bases identical to TRBD2. V dropped 5 bases and J dropped 0; count of bases not matched to a gene: 12. The length of the CDR3 is 19 residues. CDR1 is MNHNS, CDR2 SASEGT, per germline. In DNA form, the CDR3 reads TGTGCCAGCAGTCCTGCCGGACTAGCGGGAAGACTCAGCACAGATACGCAGTATTTT. Its translation is CASSPAGLAGRLSTDTQYF.

This chain connects TRBV20-1 to TRBJ2-4; D unclear. The V and J ends lost 6 bases and 1 base respectively, with 19 bases between them. Germline values: CDR1 DFQATT, CDR2 SNEGSKA (reference sequence). This CDR3 comprises 16 residues. The CDR3 sequence: CSAPAGPMGAKNIQYF. The DNA of the CDR3 is TGCAGTGCCCCGGCCGGCCCGATGGGGGCCAAAAACATTCAGTACTTC.

Ten or more counts support this clonotype. This rearrangement joins TRBV7-8 to TRBJ2-3; either TRBD1 or TRBD2 may supply D (5 bases each). Germline values: CDR1 SGHVS, CDR2 FQNEAQ. V lost 8 bases to trimming and J lost 7 bases, with 10 bases between them. There are 11 residues in the CDR3. CDR3 sequence: CASGGVNTQYF. The CDR3 DNA is TGTGCCAGCGGGGGAGTAAATACGCAGTATTTT.

This clonotype was recorded a few times. This rearrangement joins TRBV7-6 to TRBJ1-2; tentatively, D is TRBD1 (5 bases). This CDR3 is built from 16 residues. The germline CDR1 and CDR2 sequences are SGHVS and FNYEAQ. With 5 bases removed from V and 2 bases from J, the gap between germline ends came to 18 bases. CDR3 sequence: CASSPAVGGANYGYTF. Here the CDR3 DNA reads TGTGCCAGCAGCCCGGCCGTTGGGGGTGCCAACTATGGCTACACCTTC.

This clonotype was found many times. The chain combines TRBV5-5 with TRBJ2-5; no reliable D call. V was cut by 7 bases and J by 2 bases, with 9 bases left in between. CDR3 length: 12 amino acids. Germline V lookup: CDR1 SGHKS, CDR2 YYEKEE (reference sequence). This CDR3 is CASGNSQETQYF. CDR3 DNA: TGTGCCAGCGGAAACTCGCAAGAGACCCAGTACTTC.

The sample holds many counts of this clonotype. The V call is TRBV20-1, the J call TRBJ2-4; no clear D. V lost 0 bases and J 7 bases, leaving 7 bases between the germline ends. Looked up from germline, CDR1 is DFQATT and CDR2 is SNEGSKA (reference sequence). CDR3 size: 12 residues. CDR3: CSARDMVNIQYF. Here the CDR3 DNA reads TGCAGTGCTAGAGATATGGTCAACATTCAGTACTTC.

This rearrangement joins TRBV20-1 to TRBJ1-5; maybe TRBD1 (6 bases). Germline lookup yields CDR1 DFQATT and CDR2 SNEGSKA (reference sequence). The CDR3 totals 17 residues. V was shortened by 0 bases and J by 0 bases, with 15 bases between the two germline ends. The CDR3 loop reads CSAREFGEGDSNQPQHF. CDR3 coding DNA: TGCAGTGCTAGAGAGTTTGGGGAGGGGGATAGCAATCAGCCCCAGCATTTT.